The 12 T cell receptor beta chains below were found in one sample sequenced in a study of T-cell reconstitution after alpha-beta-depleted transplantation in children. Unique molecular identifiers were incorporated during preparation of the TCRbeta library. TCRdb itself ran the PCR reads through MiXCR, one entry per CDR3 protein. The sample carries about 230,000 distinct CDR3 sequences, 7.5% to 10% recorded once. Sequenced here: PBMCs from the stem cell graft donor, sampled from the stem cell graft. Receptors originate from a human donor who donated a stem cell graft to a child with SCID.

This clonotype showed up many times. Here the CDR3 reads CASSWDAGRGREQYF. The CDR3 DNA sequence: TGCGCCAGCAGCTGGGATGCTGGGCGGGGAAGGGAGCAGTACTTC. The genes are TRBV5-1 and TRBJ2-7; tentatively, D is TRBD2 (6 bases). CDR1 is SGHRS and CDR2 is YFSETQ in the germline V gene. V was cut by 3 bases and J by 7 bases, with 20 bases left in between. The CDR3 is made up of 15 amino acids.

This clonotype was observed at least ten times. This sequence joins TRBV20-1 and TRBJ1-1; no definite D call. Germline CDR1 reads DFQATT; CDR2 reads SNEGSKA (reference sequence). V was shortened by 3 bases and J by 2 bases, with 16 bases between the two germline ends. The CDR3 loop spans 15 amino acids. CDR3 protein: CSASRQEGYNTEAFF. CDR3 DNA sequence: TGCAGTGCTAGTAGGCAGGAGGGATACAACACTGAAGCTTTCTTT.

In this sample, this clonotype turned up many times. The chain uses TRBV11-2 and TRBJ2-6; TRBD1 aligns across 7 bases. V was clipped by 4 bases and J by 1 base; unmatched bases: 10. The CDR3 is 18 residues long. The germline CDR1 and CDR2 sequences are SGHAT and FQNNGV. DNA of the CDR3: TGTGCCAGCAGCTCTTGGGACAGACGGGGATCTGGGGCCAACGTCCTGACTTTC. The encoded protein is CASSSWDRRGSGANVLTF.

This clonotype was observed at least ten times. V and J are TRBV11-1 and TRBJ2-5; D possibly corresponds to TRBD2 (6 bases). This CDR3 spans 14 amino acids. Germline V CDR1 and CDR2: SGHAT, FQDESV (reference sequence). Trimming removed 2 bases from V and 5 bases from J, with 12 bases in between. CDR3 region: CASSLTSTGETQYF. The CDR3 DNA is TGTGCCAGCAGCTTAACTAGCACTGGGGAGACCCAGTACTTC. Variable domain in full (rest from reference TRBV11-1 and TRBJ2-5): EAEVAQSPRYKITEKSQAVAFWCDPISGHATLYWYRQILGQGPELLVQFQDESVVDDSQLPKDRFSAERLKGVDSTLKIQPAELGDSAMYLCASSLTSTGETQYFGPGTRLLVL.

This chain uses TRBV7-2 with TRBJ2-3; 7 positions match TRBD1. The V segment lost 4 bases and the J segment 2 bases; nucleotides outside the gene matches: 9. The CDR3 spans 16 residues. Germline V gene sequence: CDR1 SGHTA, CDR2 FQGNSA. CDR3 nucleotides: TGTGCCAGCAGCTCTAACCCGACAGGGTACACAGATACGCAGTATTTT. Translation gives CASSSNPTGYTDTQYF. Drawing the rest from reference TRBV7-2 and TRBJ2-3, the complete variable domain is GAGVSQSPSNKVTEKGKDVELRCDPISGHTALYWYRQSLGQGLEFLIYFQGNSAPDKSGLPSDRFSAERTGGSVSTLTIQRTQQEDSAVYLCASSSNPTGYTDTQYFGPGTRLTVL.

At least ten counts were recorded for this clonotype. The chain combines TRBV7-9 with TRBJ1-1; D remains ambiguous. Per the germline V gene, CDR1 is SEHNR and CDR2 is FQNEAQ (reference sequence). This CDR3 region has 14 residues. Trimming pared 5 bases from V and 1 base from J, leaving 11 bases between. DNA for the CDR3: TGTGCCAGCAGCCATGGGCCGCGGAACACTGAAGCTTTCTTT. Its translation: CASSHGPRNTEAFF.

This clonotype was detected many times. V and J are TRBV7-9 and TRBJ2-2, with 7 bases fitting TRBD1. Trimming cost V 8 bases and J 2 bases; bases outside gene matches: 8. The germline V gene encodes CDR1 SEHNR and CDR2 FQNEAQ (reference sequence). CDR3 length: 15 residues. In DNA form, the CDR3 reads TGTGCCAGCGGGCCGGGACAGAAAAACACCGGGGAGCTGTTTTTT. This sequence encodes CASGPGQKNTGELFF.

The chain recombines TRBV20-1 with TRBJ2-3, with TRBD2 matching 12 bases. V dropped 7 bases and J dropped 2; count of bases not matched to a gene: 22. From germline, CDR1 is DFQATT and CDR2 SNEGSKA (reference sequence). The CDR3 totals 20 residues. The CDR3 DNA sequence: TGCAGTGGCCAGGTTTCTGGGGGGCCGACTAGCGGGGGCCCCACAGATACGCAGTATTTT. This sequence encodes CSGQVSGGPTSGGPTDTQYF.

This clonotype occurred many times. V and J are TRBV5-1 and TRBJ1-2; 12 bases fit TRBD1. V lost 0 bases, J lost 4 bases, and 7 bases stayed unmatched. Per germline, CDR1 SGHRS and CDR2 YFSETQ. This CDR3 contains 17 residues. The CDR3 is CASSLVPPGQGAYGYTF. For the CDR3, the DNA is TGCGCCAGCAGCTTGGTACCCCCGGGACAGGGGGCCTATGGCTACACCTTC.

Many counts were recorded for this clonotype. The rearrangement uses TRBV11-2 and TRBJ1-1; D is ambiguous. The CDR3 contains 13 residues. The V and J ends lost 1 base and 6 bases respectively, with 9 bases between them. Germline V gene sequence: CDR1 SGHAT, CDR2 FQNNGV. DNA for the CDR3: TGTGCCAGCAGCTTAGCCAGGTGGGCTGAAGCTTTCTTT. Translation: CASSLARWAEAFF.

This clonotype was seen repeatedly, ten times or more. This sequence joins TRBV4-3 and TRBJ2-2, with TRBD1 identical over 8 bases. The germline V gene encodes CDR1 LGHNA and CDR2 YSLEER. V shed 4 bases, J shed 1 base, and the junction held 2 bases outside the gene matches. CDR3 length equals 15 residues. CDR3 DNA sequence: TGCGCCAGCAGCCGCGGGACAGGGAACACCGGGGAGCTGTTTTTT. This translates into CASSRGTGNTGELFF.

The CDR3 sequence: CASSSTTGGKHYGYTF. CDR3 in DNA: TGTGCCAGCAGTTCGACGACAGGGGGTAAACACTATGGCTACACCTTC. The chain joins TRBV27 to TRBJ1-2; 9 bases match TRBD1. The germline CDR1 and CDR2 sequences are MNHEY and SMNVEV (reference sequence). This CDR3 has 16 residues. V shed 4 bases, J shed 3 bases, and the junction held 9 bases outside the gene matches.